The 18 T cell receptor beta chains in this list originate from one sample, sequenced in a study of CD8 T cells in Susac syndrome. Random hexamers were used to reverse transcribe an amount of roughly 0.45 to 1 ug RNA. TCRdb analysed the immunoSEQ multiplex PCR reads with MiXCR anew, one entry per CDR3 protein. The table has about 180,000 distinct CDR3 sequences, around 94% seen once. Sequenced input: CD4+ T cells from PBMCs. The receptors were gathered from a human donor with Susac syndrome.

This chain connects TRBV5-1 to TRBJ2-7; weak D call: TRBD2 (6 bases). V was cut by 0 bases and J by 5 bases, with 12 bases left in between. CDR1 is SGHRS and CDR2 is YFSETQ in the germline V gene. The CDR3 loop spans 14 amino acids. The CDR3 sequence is CASSLDRGVHEQYF. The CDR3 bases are TGCGCCAGCAGCTTGGATCGCGGGGTCCACGAGCAGTACTTC.

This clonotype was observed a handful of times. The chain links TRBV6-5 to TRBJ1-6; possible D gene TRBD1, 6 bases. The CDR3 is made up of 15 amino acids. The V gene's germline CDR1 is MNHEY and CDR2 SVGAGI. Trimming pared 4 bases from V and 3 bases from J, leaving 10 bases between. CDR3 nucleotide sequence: TGTGCCAGCAGTTCGACAGGCCTCTATAATTCACCCCTCCACTTT. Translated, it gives CASSSTGLYNSPLHF.

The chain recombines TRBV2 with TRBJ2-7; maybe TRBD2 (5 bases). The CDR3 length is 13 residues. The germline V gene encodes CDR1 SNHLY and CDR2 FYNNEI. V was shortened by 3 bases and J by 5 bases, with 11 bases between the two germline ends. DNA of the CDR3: TGTGCCAGCAGTGAGTGGGAGCGTGACGAGCAGTACTTC. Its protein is CASSEWERDEQYF.

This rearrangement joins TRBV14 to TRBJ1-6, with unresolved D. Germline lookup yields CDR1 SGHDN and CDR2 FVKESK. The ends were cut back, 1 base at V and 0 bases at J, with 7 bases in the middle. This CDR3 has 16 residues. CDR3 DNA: TGTGCCAGCAGCCAAGGGGGAGTCTCCTATAATTCACCCCTCCACTTT. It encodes CASSQGGVSYNSPLHF.

The CDR3 coding sequence is TGTGCCAGCAGTGTAATGGGGGGGTATGGCTACACCTTC. Amino acid sequence: CASSVMGGYGYTF. The J gene is TRBJ1-2, the V gene TRBV25-1, with D perhaps TRBD1 (5 bases). The germline V gene has CDR1 MGHDK and CDR2 SYGVNS. Deletions cut 4 bases from V and 5 bases from J, with 11 bases between. The CDR3 sequence is 13 residues long.

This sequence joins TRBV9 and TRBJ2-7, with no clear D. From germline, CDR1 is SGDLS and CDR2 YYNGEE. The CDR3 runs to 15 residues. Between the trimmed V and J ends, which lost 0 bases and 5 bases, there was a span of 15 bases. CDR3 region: CASSVGVWGLDEQYF. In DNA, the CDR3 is TGTGCCAGCAGCGTAGGAGTTTGGGGTTTAGACGAGCAGTACTTC.

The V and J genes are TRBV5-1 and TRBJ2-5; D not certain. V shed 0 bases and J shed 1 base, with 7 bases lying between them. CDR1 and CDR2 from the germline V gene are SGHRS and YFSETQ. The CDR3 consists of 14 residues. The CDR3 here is CASSLGQVQETQYF. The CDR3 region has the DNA TGCGCCAGCAGCTTGGGCCAGGTCCAAGAGACCCAGTACTTC.

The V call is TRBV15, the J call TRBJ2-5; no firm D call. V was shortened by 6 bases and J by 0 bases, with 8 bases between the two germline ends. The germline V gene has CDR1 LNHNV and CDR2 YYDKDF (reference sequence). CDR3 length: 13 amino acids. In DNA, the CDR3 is TGTGCCACCAGAGGGTTGTACCAAGAGACCCAGTACTTC. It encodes CATRGLYQETQYF.

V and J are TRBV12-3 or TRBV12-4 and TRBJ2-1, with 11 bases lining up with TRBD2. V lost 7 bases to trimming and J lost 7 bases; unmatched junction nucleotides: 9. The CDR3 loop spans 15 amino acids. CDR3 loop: CASTRGLAGLNEQFF. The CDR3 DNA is TGTGCCAGCACCCGAGGACTAGCGGGCCTGAATGAGCAGTTCTTC.

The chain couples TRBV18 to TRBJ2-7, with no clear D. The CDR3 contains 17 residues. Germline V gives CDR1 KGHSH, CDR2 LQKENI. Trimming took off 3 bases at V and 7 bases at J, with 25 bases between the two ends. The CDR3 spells CASSPPLVAGSVREQYF. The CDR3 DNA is TGTGCCAGCTCACCCCCCCTTGTAGCCGGGTCGGTGAGGGAGCAGTACTTC.

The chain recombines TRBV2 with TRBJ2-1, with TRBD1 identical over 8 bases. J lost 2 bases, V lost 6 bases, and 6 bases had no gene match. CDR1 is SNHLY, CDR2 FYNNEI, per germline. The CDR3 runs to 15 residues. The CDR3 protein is CASSARQGPYNEQFF. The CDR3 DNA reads TGTGCCAGCAGCGCCCGACAGGGGCCCTACAATGAGCAGTTCTTC.

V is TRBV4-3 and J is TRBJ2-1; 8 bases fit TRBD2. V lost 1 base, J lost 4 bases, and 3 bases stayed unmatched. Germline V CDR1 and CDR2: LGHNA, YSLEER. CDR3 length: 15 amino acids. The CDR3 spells CASSQAGGPYNEQFF. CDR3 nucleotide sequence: TGCGCCAGCAGCCAAGCGGGGGGGCCATACAATGAGCAGTTCTTC.

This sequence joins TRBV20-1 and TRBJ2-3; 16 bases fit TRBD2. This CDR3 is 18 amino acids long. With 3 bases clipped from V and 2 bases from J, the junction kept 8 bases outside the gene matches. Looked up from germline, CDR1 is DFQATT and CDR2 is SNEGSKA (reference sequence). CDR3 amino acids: CSARKGLAGGYSTDTQYF. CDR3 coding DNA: TGCAGTGCTAGGAAGGGACTAGCGGGGGGGTACTCCACAGATACGCAGTATTTT.

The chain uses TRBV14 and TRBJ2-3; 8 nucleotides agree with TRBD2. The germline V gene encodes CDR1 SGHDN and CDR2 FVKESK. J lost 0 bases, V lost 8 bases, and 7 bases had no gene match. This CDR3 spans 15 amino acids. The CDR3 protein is CASGTSGTSTDTQYF. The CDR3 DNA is TGTGCCAGCGGTACTAGCGGCACTAGCACAGATACGCAGTATTTT.

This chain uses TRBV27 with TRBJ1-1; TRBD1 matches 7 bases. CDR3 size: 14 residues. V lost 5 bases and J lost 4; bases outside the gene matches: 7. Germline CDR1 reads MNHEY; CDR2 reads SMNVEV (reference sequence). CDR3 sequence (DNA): TGTGCCAGCAGTCTAACAGGGGTGAGCACTGAAGCTTTCTTT. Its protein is CASSLTGVSTEAFF.

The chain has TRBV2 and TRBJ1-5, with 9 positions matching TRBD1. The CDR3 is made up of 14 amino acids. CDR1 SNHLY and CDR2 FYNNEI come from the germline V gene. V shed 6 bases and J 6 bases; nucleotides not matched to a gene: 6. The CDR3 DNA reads TGTGCCAGCAGCCCGGACAGGGGAGGTCAGCCCCAGCATTTT. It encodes CASSPDRGGQPQHF.

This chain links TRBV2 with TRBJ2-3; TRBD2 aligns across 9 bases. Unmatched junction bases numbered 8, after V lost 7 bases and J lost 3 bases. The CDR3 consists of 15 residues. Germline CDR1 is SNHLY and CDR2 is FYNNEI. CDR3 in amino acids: CASNFGLALTDTQYF. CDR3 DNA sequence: TGTGCCAGCAATTTCGGACTAGCGTTGACAGATACGCAGTATTTT.

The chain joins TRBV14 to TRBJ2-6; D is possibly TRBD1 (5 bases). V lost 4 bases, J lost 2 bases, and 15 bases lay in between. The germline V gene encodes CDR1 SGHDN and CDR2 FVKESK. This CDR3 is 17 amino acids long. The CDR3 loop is CASSRNTGSPGANVLTF. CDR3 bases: TGTGCCAGCAGCCGCAACACAGGAAGCCCTGGGGCCAACGTCCTGACTTTC.